These T cell receptor beta chains were read from a single sample in a study of a mutant IDH1 vaccine in newly diagnosed glioma. Data came from immunoSEQ multiplex PCR; TCRdb stores just in-frame clones and leaves some out. In the table there are about 59,000 clones, about 90% of which are singletons. Sequenced here: PBMCs, sampled from a glioma patient treated with radiotherapy, temozolomide or both. The receptors derive from a man in his forties or fifties with glioma. Each CDR3 is given with its conserved first and last residue. Each record gives: V gene, CDR3 length, clone size, J gene, D gene, CDR3 DNA, CDR3 protein. A D gene is named only where the DNA matches it firmly. Clone size is not always given. Where it is, it says once, few, many or a class for expanded clones.

>TRBV7-2|14|once|TRBJ2-2|.
TGTGCCAGCAGCTTAGATCCGAACACCGGGGAGCTGTTTTTT
CASSLDPNTGELFF
>TRBV28|15|.|TRBJ1-2|TRBD1
TGTGCCAGCAGTTCCCCTCAGGGGGCGGTGGGTGGCTACACCTTC
CASSSPQGAVGGYTF
>TRBV9|15|.|TRBJ2-7|.
TGTGCCAGCAGCGTAGAGGGGGGGCCAATTTACGAGCAGTACTTC
CASSVEGGPIYEQYF
>TRBV5-4|15|few|TRBJ1-2|.
TGTGCCAGCAGCTTGCTTTTCCCCGATAACTATGGCTACACCTTC
CASSLLFPDNYGYTF
>TRBV28|12|few|TRBJ1-1|.
TGTGCCAGCGGACGGAGGAACACTGAAGCTTTCTTT
CASGRRNTEAFF
>TRBV6-1|16|.|TRBJ1-4|.
TGTGCCAGCAGTGAAGGAAGGGTCGTGGCTAATGAAAAACTGTTTTTT
CASSEGRVVANEKLFF
>TRBV7-9|14|once|TRBJ1-1|.
TGTGCCAGCAGCAGGACACCCGTGAACACTGAAGCTTTCTTT
CASSRTPVNTEAFF
>TRBV21-1|16|.|TRBJ2-1|.
.
CASSKVASGSYNEQFF
>TRBV28|12|once|TRBJ2-7|.
TGTGCCAGCAGTTTATCTGGGTACGAGCAGTACTTC
CASSLSGYEQYF
>TRBV28|16|.|TRBJ1-1|.
TGTGCCAGCATCCCGAAGGTAGGGAGGGGAAACACTGAAGCTTTCTTT
CASIPKVGRGNTEAFF
>TRBV5-1|15|.|TRBJ2-7|TRBD1
TGCGCCAGCAGCCCCGGGACAGGGAGTGGGTACGAGCAGTACTTC
CASSPGTGSGYEQYF
>TRBV6-1|16|once|TRBJ2-1|TRBD2
TGTGCCAGCAGTGAAGCCGGGACTAGCGGGAGTAATGAGCAGTTCTTC
CASSEAGTSGSNEQFF
>TRBV4-3|15|.|TRBJ1-3|.
TGCGCCAGCAGCCGCACTCCGGCTTCTGGAAACACCATATATTTT
CASSRTPASGNTIYF
>TRBV19|14|.|TRBJ1-2|TRBD1
TGTGCCAGTAGTATTACCGGGACAGGGGTTGGCTACACCTTC
CASSITGTGVGYTF
>TRBV7-9|12|.|TRBJ2-3|TRBD2
TGTGCCAGCAGCTTGCGGGGGTATACGCAGTATTTT
CASSLRGYTQYF
>TRBV4-2|15|.|TRBJ2-5|TRBD2
TGTGCCAGCAGCCAAGAACTAGCGGGGGGTCGGGAGCAGTACTTC
CASSQELAGGREQYF
>TRBV5-1|14|.|TRBJ2-7|TRBD2
TGCGCCAGCAGCTTGGGCCAGCGGGGAGACGAGCAGTACTTC
CASSLGQRGDEQYF
>TRBV29-1|12|.|TRBJ1-5|.
TGCAGCGCCATGGACGGAGATCAGCCCCAGCATTTT
CSAMDGDQPQHF
>TRBV10-1|15|.|TRBJ2-1|TRBD2
TGCGCCAGCAGTGATGGCGGGGGGGCCCTCGATGAGCAGTTCTTC
CASSDGGGALDEQFF
>TRBV7-8|15|.|TRBJ2-7|.
TGTGCCAGCAGCTTGGGGCTCGACATCGCCTACGAGCAGTACTTC
CASSLGLDIAYEQYF
>TRBV29-1|19|.|TRBJ1-1|TRBD1
TGCAGCGTTGAAGAATGGGGCGGGCAGGGGGCACCAATGAACACTGAAGCTTTCTTT
CSVEEWGGQGAPMNTEAFF
>TRBV5-1|14|.|TRBJ1-4|TRBD1
TGCGCCAGCGGCGCCGGGACAGGGAATGAAAAACTGTTTTTT
CASGAGTGNEKLFF
>TRBV2|13|.|TRBJ2-1|.
TGTGCCAGCACTGACCGAGGGGGGAATGAGCAGTTCTTC
CASTDRGGNEQFF
>TRBV29-1|16|once|TRBJ2-1|TRBD2
TGCAGCGTTGAAGGGGGGACTAGCGGGAGGGCCTGGGAGCAGTTCTTC
CSVEGGTSGRAWEQFF